This T cell receptor (beta chain) was sequenced in a study of blood T cell repertoires in COVID-19. Study-wide background: Whether acute or convalescent, the COVID-19 samples came from the United States, Italy and Spain. From T cells, B-cell-depleted T cells, or PBMCs came the material, which was cDNA or gDNA.

Self-reported history from a screening survey and questionnaire set each donor's cohort. Resolution of symptoms, clearance, or two negative PCRs was present in recovered Cohort 3 donors. The CDR3 has 13 amino acids. Trimming removed 5 bases from V and 1 base from J, with 9 bases in between. Germline V gene lookup returns CDR1 SGHRS and CDR2 YFSETQ. Sequencing used immunoSEQ multiplex PCR; TCRdb keeps in-frame clones, though not all of them. The sample comprises about 180,000 clones, 75% to 90% of which are singletons, and more than 5.5% rests with the top ten. The V and J genes are TRBV5-1 and TRBJ1-1; perhaps TRBD1 as D (5 bases). The source material was PBMCs or T cells enriched from blood (not recorded which). The origin of this receptor is a man aged 35 to 55 who had recovered from COVID-19. The DNA for the CDR3 is TGCGCCAGCAGGTTACAGGAGAACACTGAAGCTTTCTTT. This codes for CASRLQENTEAFF. Variable domain in full (rest from reference TRBV5-1 and TRBJ1-1): KAGVTQTPRYLIKTRGQQVTLSCSPISGHRSVSWYQQTPGQGLQFLFEYFSETQRNKGNFPGRFSGRQFSNSRSEMNVSTLELGDSALYLCASRLQENTEAFFGQGTRLTVV.